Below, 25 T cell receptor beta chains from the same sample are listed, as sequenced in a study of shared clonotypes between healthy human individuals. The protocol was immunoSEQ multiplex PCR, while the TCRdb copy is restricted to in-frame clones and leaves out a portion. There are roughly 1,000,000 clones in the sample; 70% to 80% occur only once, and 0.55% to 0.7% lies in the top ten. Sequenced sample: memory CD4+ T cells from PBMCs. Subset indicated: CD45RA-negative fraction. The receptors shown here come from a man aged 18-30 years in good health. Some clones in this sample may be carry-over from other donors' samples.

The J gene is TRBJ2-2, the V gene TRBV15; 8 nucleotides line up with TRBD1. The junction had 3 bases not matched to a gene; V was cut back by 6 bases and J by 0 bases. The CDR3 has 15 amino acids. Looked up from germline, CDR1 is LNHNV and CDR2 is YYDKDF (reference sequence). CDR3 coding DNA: TGTGCCACCAGGCCGGGACAGGCGAACACCGGGGAGCTGTTTTTT. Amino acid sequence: CATRPGQANTGELFF.

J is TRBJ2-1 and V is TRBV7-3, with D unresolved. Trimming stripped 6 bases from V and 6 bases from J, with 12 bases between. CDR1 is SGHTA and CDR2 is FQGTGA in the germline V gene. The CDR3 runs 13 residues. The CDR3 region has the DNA TGTGCCAGCAGTTACGCGACGGGCAATGAGCAGTTCTTC. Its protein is CASSYATGNEQFF.

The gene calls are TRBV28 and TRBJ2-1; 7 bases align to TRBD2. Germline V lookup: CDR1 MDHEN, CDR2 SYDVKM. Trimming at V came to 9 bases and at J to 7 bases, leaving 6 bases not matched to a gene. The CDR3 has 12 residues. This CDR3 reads CASGVLANEQFF. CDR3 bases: TGTGCCAGTGGGGTACTAGCGAATGAGCAGTTCTTC.

CDR3 nucleotides: TGTGCCAGCAGCCTACCGGGACAGGGATCCGAGCAGTACTTC. Translated: CASSLPGQGSEQYF. V and J are TRBV7-9 and TRBJ2-7; 9 bases match TRBD1. The CDR3 totals 14 residues. Per germline, CDR1 SEHNR and CDR2 FQNEAQ (reference sequence). Unmatched junction bases numbered 8, after V lost 5 bases and J lost 6 bases.

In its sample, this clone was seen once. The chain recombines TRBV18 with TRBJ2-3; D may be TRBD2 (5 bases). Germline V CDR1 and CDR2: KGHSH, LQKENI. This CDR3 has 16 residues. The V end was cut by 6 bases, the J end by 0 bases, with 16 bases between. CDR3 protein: CASSPLGETSTDTQYF. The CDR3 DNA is TGTGCCAGCTCCCCCCTGGGAGAGACTAGCACAGATACGCAGTATTTT.

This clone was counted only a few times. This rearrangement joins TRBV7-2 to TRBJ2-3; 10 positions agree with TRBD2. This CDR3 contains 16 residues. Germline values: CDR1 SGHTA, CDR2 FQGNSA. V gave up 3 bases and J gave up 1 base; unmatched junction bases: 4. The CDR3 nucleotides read TGTGCCAGCAGCTTTACTAGCGGGGCCCGCACAGATACGCAGTATTTT. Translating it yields CASSFTSGARTDTQYF. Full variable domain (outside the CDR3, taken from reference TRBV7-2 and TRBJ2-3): GAGVSQSPSNKVTEKGKDVELRCDPISGHTALYWYRQSLGQGLEFLIYFQGNSAPDKSGLPSDRFSAERTGGSVSTLTIQRTQQEDSAVYLCASSFTSGARTDTQYFGPGTRLTVL.

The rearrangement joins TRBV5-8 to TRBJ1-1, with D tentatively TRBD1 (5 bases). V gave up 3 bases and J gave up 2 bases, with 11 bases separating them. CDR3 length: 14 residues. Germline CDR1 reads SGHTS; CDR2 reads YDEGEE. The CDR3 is CASSSTGLNTEAFF. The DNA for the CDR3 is TGTGCCAGCAGCTCTACAGGCCTTAACACTGAAGCTTTCTTT.

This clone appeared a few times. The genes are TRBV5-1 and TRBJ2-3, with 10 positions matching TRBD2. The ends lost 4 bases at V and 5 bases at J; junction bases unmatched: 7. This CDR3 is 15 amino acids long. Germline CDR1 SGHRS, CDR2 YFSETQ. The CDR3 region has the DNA TGCGCCAGCAGCGCGCTAGCGGGAGTGGTAGATACGCAGTATTTT. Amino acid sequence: CASSALAGVVDTQYF. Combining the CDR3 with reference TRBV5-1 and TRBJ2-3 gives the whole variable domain KAGVTQTPRYLIKTRGQQVTLSCSPISGHRSVSWYQQTPGQGLQFLFEYFSETQRNKGNFPGRFSGRQFSNSRSEMNVSTLELGDSALYLCASSALAGVVDTQYFGPGTRLTVL.

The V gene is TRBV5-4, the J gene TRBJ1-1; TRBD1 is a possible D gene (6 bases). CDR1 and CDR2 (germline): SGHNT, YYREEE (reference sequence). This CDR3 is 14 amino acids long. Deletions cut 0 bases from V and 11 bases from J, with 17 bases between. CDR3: CASSLDREGERAFF. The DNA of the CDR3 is TGTGCCAGCAGCTTGGACAGGGAGGGGGAGAGGGCTTTCTTT.

The CDR3 protein is CASSPLLAGLSEQFF. The CDR3 DNA follows: TGTGCCAGCAGCCCCCTGCTAGCGGGACTCTCTGAGCAGTTCTTC. The gene calls are TRBV14 and TRBJ2-1, with 9 bases matching TRBD2. CDR1 SGHDN and CDR2 FVKESK come from the germline V gene. The CDR3 consists of 15 residues. Trimming cost V 4 bases and J 9 bases; bases outside gene matches: 10. Looking up the rest from reference TRBV14 and TRBJ2-1 gives the full variable domain: EAGVTQFPSHSVIEKGQTVTLRCDPISGHDNLYWYRRVMGKEIKFLLHFVKESKQDESGMPNNRFLAERTGGTYSTLKVQPAELEDSGVYFCASSPLLAGLSEQFFGPGTRLTVL.

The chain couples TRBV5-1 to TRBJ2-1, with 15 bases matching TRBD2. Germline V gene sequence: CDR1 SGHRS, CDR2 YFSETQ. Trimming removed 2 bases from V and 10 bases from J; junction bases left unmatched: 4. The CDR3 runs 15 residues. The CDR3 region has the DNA TGCGCCAGCAGCTTTCGGACTAGCGGGAGGGACGAGCAGTTCTTC. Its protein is CASSFRTSGRDEQFF.

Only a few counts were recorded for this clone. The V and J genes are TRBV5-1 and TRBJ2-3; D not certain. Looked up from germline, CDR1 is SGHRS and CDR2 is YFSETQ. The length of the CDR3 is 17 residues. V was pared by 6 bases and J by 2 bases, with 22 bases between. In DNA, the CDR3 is TGCGCCAGCAATCTTGGATACAGCCTAACCGTCACAGATACGCAGTATTTT. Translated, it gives CASNLGYSLTVTDTQYF.

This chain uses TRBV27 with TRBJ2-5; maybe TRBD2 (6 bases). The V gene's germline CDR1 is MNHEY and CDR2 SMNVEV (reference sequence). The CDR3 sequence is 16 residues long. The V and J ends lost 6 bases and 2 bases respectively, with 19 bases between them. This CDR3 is CASRAFIGGGQETQYF. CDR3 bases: TGTGCCAGCAGGGCCTTTATCGGGGGTGGGCAAGAGACCCAGTACTTC.

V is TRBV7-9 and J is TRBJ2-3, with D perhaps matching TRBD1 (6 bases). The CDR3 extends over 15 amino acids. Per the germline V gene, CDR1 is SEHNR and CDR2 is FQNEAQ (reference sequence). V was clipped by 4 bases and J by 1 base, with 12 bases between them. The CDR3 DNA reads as TGTGCCAGCAGCTCCCACGAGGGGGGCACAGATACGCAGTATTTT. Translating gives CASSSHEGGTDTQYF.

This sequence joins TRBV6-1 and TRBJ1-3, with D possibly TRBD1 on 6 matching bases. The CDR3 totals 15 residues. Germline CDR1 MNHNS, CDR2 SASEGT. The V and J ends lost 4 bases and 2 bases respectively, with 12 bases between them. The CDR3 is CASSGTGTTGNTIYF. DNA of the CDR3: TGTGCCAGCAGTGGAACAGGGACGACTGGAAACACCATATATTTT.

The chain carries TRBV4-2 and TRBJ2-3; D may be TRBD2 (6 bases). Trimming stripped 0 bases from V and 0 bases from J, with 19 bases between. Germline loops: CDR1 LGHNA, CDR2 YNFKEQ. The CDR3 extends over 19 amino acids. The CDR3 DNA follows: TGTGCCAGCAGCCAAGATCCTGGTAGCGGTACTACGAGCACAGATACGCAGTATTTT. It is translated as CASSQDPGSGTTSTDTQYF.

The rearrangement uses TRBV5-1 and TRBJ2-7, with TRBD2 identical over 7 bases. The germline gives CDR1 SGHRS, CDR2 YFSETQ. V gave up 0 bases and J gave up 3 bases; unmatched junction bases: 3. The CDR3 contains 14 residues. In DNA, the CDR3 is TGCGCCAGCAGCTTGGGCGGGAGCCTCTACGAGCAGTACTTC. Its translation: CASSLGGSLYEQYF.

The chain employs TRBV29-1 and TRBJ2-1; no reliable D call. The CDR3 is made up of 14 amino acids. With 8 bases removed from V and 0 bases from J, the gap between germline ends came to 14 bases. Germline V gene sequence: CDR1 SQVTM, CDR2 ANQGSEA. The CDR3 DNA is TGCAGCATGGCAGAGTCCTTCTCCTACAATGAGCAGTTCTTC. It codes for CSMAESFSYNEQFF.

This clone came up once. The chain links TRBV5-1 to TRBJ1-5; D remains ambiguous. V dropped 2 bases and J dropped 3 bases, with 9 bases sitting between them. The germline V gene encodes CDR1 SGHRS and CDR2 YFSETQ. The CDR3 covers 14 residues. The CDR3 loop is CASSLGSFNQPQHF. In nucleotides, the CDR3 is TGCGCCAGCAGCTTAGGCAGTTTCAATCAGCCCCAGCATTTT.

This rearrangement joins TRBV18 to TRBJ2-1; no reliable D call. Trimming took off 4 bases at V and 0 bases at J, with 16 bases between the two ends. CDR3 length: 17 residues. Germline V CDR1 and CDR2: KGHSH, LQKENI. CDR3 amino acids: CASSLSAQFSSYNEQFF. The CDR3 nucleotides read TGTGCCAGCTCACTTTCAGCCCAATTTAGCTCCTACAATGAGCAGTTCTTC.

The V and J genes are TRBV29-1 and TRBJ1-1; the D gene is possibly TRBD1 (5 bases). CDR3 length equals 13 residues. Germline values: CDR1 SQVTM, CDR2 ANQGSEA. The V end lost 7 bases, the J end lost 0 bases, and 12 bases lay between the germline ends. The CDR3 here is CSGGATLNTEAFF. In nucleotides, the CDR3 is TGCAGCGGGGGCGCGACCTTGAACACTGAAGCTTTCTTT.

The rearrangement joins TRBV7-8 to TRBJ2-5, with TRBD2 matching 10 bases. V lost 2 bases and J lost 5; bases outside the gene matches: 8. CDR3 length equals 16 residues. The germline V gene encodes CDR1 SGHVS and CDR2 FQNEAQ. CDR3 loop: CASSLTASGRGETQYF. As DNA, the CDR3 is TGTGCCAGCAGCTTAACGGCTAGCGGGAGAGGGGAGACCCAGTACTTC. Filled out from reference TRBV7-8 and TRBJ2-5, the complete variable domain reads GAGVSQSPRYKVAKRGQDVALRCDPISGHVSLFWYQQALGQGPEFLTYFQNEAQLDKSGLPSDRFFAERPEGSVSTLKIQRTQQEDSAVYLCASSLTASGRGETQYFGPGTRLLVL.

CDR3: CAISGDGPDTQYF. The CDR3 DNA sequence: TGTGCCATCAGTGGGGACGGGCCAGATACGCAGTATTTT. The chain couples TRBV10-3 to TRBJ2-3, with D tentatively TRBD1 or TRBD2 (5 bases each). The CDR3 covers 13 residues. CDR1 ENHRY and CDR2 SYGVKD come from the germline V gene. With 4 bases removed from V and 4 bases from J, the gap between germline ends came to 9 bases.

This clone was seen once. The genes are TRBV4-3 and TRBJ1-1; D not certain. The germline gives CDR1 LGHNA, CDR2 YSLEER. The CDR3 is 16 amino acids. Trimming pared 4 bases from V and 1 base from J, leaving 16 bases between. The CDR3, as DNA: TGCGCCAGCAGCCCGGTAATAAAAAGACAGAACACTGAAGCTTTCTTT. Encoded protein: CASSPVIKRQNTEAFF.

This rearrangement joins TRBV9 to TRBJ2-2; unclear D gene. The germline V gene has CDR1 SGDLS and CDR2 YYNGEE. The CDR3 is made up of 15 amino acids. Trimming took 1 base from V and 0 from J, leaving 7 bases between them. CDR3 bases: TGTGCCAGCAGCGTACTACCGTCGAACACCGGGGAGCTGTTTTTT. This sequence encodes CASSVLPSNTGELFF.